Each of the 4 T cell receptor beta chains below was sequenced from the same sample in a study of shared clonotypes between healthy human individuals. Generated by immunoSEQ multiplex PCR, the TCRdb table keeps only in-frame clones and is missing some. The sample contains 2 million to 3 million clones, 93% of which appear only once. Specimen: naive CD4+ T cells from PBMCs. The sample's subset: CD45RA+ positively selected. The source of these receptors is a man aged 18 to 30 in good health. Some clones in this sample may be carry-over from other donors' samples.

The V and J genes are TRBV5-1 and TRBJ1-1; D call uncertain. Germline CDR1 SGHRS, CDR2 YFSETQ. This CDR3 has 15 residues. Trimming pared 1 base from V and 0 bases from J, leaving 10 bases between. The CDR3 loop is CASSLLPFMNTEAFF. CDR3 nucleotides: TGCGCCAGCAGCTTGCTTCCATTTATGAACACTGAAGCTTTCTTT.

V gene TRBV28 combines with J gene TRBJ2-2; 7 bases agree with TRBD1. Trimming took 1 base from V and 7 from J; bases not matched to a gene: 9. The CDR3 spans 16 residues. Germline-derived CDR1 and CDR2 are MDHEN and SYDVKM. The CDR3 spells CASSLLGIQGRGELFF. In DNA, the CDR3 is TGTGCCAGCAGTTTATTGGGGATACAGGGGCGCGGGGAGCTGTTTTTT.

V is TRBV18 and J is TRBJ2-6; 8 bases align to TRBD1. Per the germline V gene, CDR1 is KGHSH and CDR2 is LQKENI. Germline trimming cut 4 bases from V and 0 bases from J; bases unmatched to any gene: 5. CDR3 length: 17 amino acids. DNA of the CDR3: TGTGCCAGCTCACAAGGACAGGGTTCCTCTGGGGCCAACGTCCTGACTTTC. This sequence encodes CASSQGQGSSGANVLTF.

This chain links TRBV2 with TRBJ2-5; tentative D call: TRBD1 (6 bases). The CDR3 is 14 residues long. The V gene lost 4 bases and the J gene lost 5 bases, with 14 bases spanning the gap. Per the germline V gene, CDR1 is SNHLY and CDR2 is FYNNEI. The CDR3: CASSGNRAVETQYF. The DNA of the CDR3 is TGTGCCAGCAGTGGAAACAGGGCCGTGGAGACCCAGTACTTC.